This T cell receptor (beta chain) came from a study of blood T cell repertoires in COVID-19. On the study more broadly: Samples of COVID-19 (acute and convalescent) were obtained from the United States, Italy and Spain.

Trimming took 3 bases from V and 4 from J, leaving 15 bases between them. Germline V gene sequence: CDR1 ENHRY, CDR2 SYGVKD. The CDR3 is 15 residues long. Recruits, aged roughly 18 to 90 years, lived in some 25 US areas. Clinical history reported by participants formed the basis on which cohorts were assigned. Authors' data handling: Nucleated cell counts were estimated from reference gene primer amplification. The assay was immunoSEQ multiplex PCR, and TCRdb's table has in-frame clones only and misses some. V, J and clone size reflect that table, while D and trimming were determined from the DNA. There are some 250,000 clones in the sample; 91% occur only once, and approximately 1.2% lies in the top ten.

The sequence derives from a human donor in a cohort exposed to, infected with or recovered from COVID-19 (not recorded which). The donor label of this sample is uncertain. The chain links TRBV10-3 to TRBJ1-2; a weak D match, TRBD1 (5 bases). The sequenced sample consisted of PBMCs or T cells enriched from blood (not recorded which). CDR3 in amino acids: CAISEVGRESYGYTF. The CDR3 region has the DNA TGTGCCATCAGTGAAGTGGGGCGGGAGAGCTATGGCTACACCTTC.